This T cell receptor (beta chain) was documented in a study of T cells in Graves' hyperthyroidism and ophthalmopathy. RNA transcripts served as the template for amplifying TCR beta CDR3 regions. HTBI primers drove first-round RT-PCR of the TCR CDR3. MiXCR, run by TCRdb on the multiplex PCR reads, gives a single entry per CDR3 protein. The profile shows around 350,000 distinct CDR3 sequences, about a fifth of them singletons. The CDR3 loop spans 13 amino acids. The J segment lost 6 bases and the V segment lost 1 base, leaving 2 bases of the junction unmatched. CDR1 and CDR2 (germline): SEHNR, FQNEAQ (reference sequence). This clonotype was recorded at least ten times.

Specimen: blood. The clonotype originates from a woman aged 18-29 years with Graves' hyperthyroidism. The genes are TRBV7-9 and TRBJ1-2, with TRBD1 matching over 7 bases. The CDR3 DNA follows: TGTGCCAGCAGCTTAGGAGGGACAGATGGCTACACCTTC. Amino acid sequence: CASSLGGTDGYTF.